This T cell receptor (beta chain) was found in a study of blood T cells in healthy people across ages. The CDR3 consists of 13 residues. V was clipped by 4 bases and J by 7 bases, with 14 bases between them. In germline, CDR1 is SGHRS, CDR2 YFSETQ. Using a J-beta primer mix together with a sample-barcoded 5' primer, a second PCR was run for about 7 to 12 cycles. TCRdb re-called the 5' RACE reads with MiXCR, one entry per CDR3 protein. The repertoire consists of approximately 850,000 distinct CDR3 sequences, with around 43% occurring once and the leading ten covering roughly 19%. The gene calls are TRBV5-1 and TRBJ1-2, with a weak D call TRBD1 (6 bases). The source is a man in his 60s in good health. Sequenced: blood. The CDR3 loop reads CASSGNRDGGYTF. CDR3 DNA: TGCGCCAGCAGCGGGAACAGGGATGGTGGCTACACCTTC.